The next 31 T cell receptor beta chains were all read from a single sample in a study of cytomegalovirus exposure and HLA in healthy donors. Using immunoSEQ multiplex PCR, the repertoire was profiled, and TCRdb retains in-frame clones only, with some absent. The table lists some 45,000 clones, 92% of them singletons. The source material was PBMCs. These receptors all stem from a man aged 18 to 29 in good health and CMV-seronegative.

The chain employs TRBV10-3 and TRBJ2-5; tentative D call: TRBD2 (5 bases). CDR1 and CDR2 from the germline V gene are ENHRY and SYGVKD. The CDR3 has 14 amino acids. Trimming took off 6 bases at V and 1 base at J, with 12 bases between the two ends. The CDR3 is CAIRSSAAQETQYF. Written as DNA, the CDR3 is TGTGCCATCAGGTCTTCAGCGGCCCAAGAGACCCAGTACTTC.

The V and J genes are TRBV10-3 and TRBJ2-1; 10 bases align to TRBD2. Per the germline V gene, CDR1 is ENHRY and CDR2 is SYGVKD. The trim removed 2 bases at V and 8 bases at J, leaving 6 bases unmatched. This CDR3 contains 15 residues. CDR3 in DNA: TGTGCCATCAGTGAGAACAGCGGGAGGGCCCATGAGCAGTTCTTC. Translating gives CAISENSGRAHEQFF.

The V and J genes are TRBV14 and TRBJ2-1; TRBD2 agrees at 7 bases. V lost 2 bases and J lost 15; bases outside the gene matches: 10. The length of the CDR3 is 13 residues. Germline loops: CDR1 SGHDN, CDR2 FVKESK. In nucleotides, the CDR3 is TGTGCCAGCAGCCAATCACCCGGGGGGATCAGGTTCTTC. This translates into CASSQSPGGIRFF.

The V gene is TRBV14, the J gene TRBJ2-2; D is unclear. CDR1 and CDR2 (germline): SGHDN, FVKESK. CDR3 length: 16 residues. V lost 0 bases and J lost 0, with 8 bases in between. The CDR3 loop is CASSQDSTSNTGELFF. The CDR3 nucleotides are TGTGCCAGCAGCCAAGACAGTACATCGAACACCGGGGAGCTGTTTTTT.

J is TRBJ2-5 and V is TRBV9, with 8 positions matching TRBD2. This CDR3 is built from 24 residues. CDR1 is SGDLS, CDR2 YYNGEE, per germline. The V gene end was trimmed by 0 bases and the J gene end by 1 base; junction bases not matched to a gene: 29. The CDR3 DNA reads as TGTGCCAGCAGCGTAGGAAGCCCACGTGGGGTCATGGATCGACAAGCGGGGGCCCAAGAGACCCAGTACTTC. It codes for CASSVGSPRGVMDRQAGAQETQYF.

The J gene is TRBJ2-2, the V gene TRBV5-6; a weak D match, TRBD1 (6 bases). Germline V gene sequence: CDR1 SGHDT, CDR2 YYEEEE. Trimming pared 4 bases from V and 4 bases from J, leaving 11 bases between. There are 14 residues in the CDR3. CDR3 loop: CASSKTGSTGELFF. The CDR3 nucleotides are TGTGCCAGCAGCAAAACAGGGTCCACCGGGGAGCTGTTTTTT.

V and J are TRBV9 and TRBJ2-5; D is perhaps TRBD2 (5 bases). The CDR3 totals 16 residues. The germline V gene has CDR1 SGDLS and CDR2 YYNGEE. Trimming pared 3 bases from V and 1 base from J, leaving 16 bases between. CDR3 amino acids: CASSEDPKRTQETQYF. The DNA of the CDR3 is TGTGCCAGCAGCGAGGACCCAAAGCGGACCCAAGAGACCCAGTACTTC.

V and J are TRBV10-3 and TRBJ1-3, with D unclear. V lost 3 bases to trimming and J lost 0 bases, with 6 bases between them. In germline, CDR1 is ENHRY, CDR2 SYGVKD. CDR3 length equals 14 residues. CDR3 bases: TGTGCCATCAGTGACGGGGACTCTGGAAACACCATATATTTT. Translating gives CAISDGDSGNTIYF.

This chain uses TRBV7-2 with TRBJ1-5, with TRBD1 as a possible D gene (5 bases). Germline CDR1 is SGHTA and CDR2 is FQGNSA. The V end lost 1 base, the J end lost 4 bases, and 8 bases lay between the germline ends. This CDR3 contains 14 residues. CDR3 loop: CASSLGTPNQPQHF. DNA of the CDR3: TGTGCCAGCAGCTTAGGGACACCTAATCAGCCCCAGCATTTT.

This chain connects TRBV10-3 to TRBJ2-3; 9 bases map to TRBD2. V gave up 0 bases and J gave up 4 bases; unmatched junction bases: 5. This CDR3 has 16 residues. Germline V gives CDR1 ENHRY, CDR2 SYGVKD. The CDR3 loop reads CAISESVAGDSDTQYF. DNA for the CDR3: TGTGCCATCAGTGAGTCGGTAGCGGGAGATTCAGATACGCAGTATTTT.

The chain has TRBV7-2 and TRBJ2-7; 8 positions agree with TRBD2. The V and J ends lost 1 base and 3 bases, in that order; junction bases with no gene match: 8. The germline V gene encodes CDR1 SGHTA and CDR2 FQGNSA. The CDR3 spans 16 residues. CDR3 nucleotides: TGTGCCAGCAGCTTAGTTAGTAGCGGGAAACTCTACGAGCAGTACTTC. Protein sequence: CASSLVSSGKLYEQYF. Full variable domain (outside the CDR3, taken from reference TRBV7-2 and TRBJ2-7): GAGVSQSPSNKVTEKGKDVELRCDPISGHTALYWYRQSLGQGLEFLIYFQGNSAPDKSGLPSDRFSAERTGGSVSTLTIQRTQQEDSAVYLCASSLVSSGKLYEQYFGPGTRLTVT.

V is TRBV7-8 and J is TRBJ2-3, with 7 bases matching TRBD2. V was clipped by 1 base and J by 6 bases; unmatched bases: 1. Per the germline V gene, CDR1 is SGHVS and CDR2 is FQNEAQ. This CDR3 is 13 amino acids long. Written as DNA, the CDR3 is TGTGCCAGCAGCTTAGGCGGGAGCGATACGCAGTATTTT. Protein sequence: CASSLGGSDTQYF.

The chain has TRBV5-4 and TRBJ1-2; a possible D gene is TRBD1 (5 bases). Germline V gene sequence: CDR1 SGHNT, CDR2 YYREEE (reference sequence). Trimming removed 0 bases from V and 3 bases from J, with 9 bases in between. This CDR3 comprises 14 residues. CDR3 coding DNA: TGTGCCAGCAGCTTGGGGCAGGGTGACTATGGCTACACCTTC. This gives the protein CASSLGQGDYGYTF.

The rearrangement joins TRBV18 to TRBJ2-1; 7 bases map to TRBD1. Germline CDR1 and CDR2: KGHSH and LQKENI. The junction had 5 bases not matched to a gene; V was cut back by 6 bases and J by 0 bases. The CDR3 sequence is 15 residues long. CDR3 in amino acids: CASSSGGVSYNEQFF. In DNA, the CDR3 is TGTGCCAGCTCGTCAGGGGGAGTCTCCTACAATGAGCAGTTCTTC.

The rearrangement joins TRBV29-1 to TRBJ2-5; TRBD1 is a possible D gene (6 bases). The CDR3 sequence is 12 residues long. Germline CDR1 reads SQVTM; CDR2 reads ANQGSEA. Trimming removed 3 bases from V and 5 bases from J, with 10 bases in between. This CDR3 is CSVDWDMETQYF. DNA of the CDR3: TGCAGCGTTGATTGGGACATGGAGACCCAGTACTTC.

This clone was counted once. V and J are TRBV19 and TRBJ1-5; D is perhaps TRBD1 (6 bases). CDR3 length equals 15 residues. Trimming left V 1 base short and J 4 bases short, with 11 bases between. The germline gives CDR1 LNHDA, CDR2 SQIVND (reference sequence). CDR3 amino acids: CASSIARGPNQPQHF. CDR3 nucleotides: TGTGCCAGTAGTATAGCCAGGGGACCGAATCAGCCCCAGCATTTT.

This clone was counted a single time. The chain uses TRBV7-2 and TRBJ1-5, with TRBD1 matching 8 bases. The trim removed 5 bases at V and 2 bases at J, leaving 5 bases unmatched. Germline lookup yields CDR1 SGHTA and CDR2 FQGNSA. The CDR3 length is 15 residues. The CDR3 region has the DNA TGTGCCAGCAGCGAGGGGACAGGACGCAATCAGCCCCAGCATTTT. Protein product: CASSEGTGRNQPQHF.

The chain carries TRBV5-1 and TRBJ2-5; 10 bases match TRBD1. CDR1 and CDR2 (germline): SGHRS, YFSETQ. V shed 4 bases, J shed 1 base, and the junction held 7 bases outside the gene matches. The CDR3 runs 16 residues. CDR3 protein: CASSGATGGPQETQYF. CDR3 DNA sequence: TGCGCCAGCAGCGGGGCGACAGGGGGCCCCCAAGAGACCCAGTACTTC.

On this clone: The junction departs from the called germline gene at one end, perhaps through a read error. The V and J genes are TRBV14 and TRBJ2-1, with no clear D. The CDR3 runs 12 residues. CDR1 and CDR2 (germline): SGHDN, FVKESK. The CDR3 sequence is CASSPSHNEQFF. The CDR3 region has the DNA TGTGCCAGCAGCCCCTCCCACAATGAGCAGTTCTTC.

CDR3 DNA: TGTGCCAGCAGCTTGCTAGCGGGAGGTAATGAGCAGTTCTTC. As protein: CASSLLAGGNEQFF. The J gene is TRBJ2-1, the V gene TRBV5-5, with 11 bases that match TRBD2. CDR1 and CDR2 from the germline V gene are SGHKS and YYEKEE (reference sequence). The CDR3 covers 14 residues. Trimming cost V 1 base and J 7 bases; bases outside gene matches: 1. The full variable domain, completed using reference TRBV5-5 and TRBJ2-1, is DAGVTQSPTHLIKTRGQQVTLRCSPISGHKSVSWYQQVLGQGPQFIFQYYEKEERGRGNFPDRFSARQFPNYSSELNVNALLLGDSALYLCASSLLAGGNEQFFGPGTRLTVL.

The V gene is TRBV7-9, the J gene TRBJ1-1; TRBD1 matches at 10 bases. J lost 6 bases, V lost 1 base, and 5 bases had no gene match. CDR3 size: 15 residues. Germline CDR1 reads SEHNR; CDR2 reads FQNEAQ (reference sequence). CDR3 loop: CASSLGQGALSEAFF. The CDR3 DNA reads TGTGCCAGCAGCTTAGGACAGGGGGCGTTGTCTGAAGCTTTCTTT.

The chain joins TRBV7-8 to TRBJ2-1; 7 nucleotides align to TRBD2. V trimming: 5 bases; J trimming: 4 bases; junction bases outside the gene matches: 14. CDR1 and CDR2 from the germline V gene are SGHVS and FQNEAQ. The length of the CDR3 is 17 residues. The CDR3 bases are TGTGCCAGCAGCCGCCCCGTTGGGCGGGAGACATACAATGAGCAGTTCTTC. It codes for CASSRPVGRETYNEQFF.

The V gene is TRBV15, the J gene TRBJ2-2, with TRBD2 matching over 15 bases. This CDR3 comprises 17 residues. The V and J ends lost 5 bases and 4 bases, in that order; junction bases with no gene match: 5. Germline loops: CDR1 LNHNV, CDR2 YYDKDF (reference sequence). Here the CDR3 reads CATSGTSGGFGTGELFF. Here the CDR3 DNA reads TGTGCCACCAGCGGGACTAGCGGGGGGTTTGGCACCGGGGAGCTGTTTTTT.

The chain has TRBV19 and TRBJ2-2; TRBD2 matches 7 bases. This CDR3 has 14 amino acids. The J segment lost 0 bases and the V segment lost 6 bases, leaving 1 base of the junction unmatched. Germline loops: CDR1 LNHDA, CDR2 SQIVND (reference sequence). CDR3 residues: CASRSGANTGELFF. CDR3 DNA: TGTGCCAGTAGGAGCGGGGCGAACACCGGGGAGCTGTTTTTT.

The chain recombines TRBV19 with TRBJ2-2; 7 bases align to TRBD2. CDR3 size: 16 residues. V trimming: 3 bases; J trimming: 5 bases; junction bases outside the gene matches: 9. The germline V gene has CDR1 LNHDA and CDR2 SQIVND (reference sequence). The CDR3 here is CASSIMRELRTGELFF. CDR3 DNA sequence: TGTGCCAGTAGTATTATGCGGGAGCTACGGACCGGGGAGCTGTTTTTT.

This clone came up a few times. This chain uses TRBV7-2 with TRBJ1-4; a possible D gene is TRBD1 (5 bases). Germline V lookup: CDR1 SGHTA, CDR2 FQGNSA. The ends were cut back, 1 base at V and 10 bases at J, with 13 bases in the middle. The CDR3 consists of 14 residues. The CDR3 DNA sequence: TGTGCCAGCAGCTTAGACATGAGGGGAGGAAAACTGTTTTTT. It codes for CASSLDMRGGKLFF. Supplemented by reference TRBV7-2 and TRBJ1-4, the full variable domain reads GAGVSQSPSNKVTEKGKDVELRCDPISGHTALYWYRQSLGQGLEFLIYFQGNSAPDKSGLPSDRFSAERTGGSVSTLTIQRTQQEDSAVYLCASSLDMRGGKLFFGSGTQLSVL.

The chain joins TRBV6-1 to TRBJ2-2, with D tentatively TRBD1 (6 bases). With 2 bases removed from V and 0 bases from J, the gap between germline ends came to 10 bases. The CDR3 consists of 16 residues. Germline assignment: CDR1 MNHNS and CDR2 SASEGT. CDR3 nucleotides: TGTGCCAGCAGTGAAAGGGGGATAACGAACACCGGGGAGCTGTTTTTT. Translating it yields CASSERGITNTGELFF.

The DNA for the CDR3 is TGTGCCAGCAGCTCCTCGCGGGGGGTCTACGAGCAGTACTTC. Encoded protein: CASSSSRGVYEQYF. V and J are TRBV6-6 and TRBJ2-7; 8 nucleotides line up with TRBD2. The junction had 7 bases not matched to a gene; V was cut back by 6 bases and J by 3 bases. Per the germline V gene, CDR1 is MNHNY and CDR2 is SVGAGI (reference sequence). CDR3 length equals 14 residues.

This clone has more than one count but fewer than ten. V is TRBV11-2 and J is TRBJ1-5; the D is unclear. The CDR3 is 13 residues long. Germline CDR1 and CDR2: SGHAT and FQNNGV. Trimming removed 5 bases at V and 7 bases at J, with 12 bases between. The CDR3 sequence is CASSMGLLQPQHF. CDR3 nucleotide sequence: TGTGCCAGCAGCATGGGCCTTCTCCAGCCCCAGCATTTT.

CDR3 DNA sequence: TGTGCCAGCAGTCCCTGGGCCAGGGCAAACACTGAAGCTTTCTTT. Protein sequence: CASSPWARANTEAFF. This chain joins TRBV27 and TRBJ1-1; possibly TRBD1 for D (5 bases). With 5 bases removed from V and 2 bases from J, the gap between germline ends came to 15 bases. CDR3 length: 15 amino acids. Germline V lookup: CDR1 MNHEY, CDR2 SMNVEV (reference sequence).

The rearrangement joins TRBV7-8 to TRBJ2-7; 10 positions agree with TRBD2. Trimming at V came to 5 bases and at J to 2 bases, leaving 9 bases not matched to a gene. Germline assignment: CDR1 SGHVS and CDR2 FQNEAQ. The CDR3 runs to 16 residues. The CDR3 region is CASSPRRTSGTYEQYF. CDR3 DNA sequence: TGTGCCAGCAGCCCCCGACGGACTAGCGGAACCTACGAGCAGTACTTC. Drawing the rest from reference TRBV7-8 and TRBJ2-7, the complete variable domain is GAGVSQSPRYKVAKRGQDVALRCDPISGHVSLFWYQQALGQGPEFLTYFQNEAQLDKSGLPSDRFFAERPEGSVSTLKIQRTQQEDSAVYLCASSPRRTSGTYEQYFGPGTRLTVT.